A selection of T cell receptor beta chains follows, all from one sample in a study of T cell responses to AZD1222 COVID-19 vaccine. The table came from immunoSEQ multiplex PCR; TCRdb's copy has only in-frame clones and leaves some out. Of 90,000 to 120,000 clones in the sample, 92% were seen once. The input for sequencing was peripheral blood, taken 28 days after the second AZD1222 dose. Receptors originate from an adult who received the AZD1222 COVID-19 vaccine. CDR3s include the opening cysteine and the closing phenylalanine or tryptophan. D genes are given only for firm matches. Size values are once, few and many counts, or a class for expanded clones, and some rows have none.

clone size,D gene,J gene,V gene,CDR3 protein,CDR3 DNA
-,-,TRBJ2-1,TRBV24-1,CATSDLIGSQFF,TGTGCCACCAGTGACCTGATAGGCTCGCAGTTCTTC
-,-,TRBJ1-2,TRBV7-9,CASSLTDYGYTF,TGTGCCAGCAGCTTAACGGACTATGGCTACACCTTC
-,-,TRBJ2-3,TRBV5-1,CASSIRETDTQYF,TGCGCCAGCAGCATCAGGGAAACAGATACGCAGTATTTT
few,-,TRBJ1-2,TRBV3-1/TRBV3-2,CASSQAGTVNYGYTF,TGTGCCAGCAGCCAAGCAGGGACGGTTAACTATGGCTACACCTTC
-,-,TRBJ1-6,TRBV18,CASSADSPLHF,TGTGCCAGCTCAGCAGATTCACCCCTCCACTTT
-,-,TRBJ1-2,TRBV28,CASSLLTGGYTF,TGTGCCAGCAGTTTATTAACGGGCGGCTACACCTTC
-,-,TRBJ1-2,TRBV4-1,CASSQEWDGYTF,TGCGCCAGCAGCCAAGAATGGGATGGCTACACCTTC
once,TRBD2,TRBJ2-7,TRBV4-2,CASSPNLGLASSSYEQYF,TGTGCCAGCAGCCCCAACCTGGGACTAGCTTCGAGCTCCTACGAGCAGTACTTC
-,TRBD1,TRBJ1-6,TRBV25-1,CASSEGDRGYNSPLHF,TGTGCCAGCAGTGAGGGGGACAGGGGATATAATTCACCCCTCCACTTT
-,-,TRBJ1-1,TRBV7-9,CASSLGVDTEAFF,TGTGCCAGCAGCTTAGGGGTGGACACTGAAGCTTTCTTT
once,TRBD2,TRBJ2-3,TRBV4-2,CASSQASGSSADTQYF,TGTGCCAGCAGCCAAGCAAGCGGGAGTTCGGCAGATACGCAGTATTTT
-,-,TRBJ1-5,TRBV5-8,CASSLARQISNQPQHF,TGTGCCAGCAGCTTGGCCAGACAGATTAGCAATCAGCCCCAGCATTTT
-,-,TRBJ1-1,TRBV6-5,CASSYGRRTEAFF,TGTGCCAGCAGTTACGGGCGGAGGACTGAAGCTTTCTTT
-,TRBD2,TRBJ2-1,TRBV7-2,CASSFTSGRRFSYNEQFF,TGTGCCAGCAGCTTCACTAGCGGGAGGCGGTTTAGCTACAATGAGCAGTTCTTC
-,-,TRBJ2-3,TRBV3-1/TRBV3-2,CASSRPGLPGGTQYF,TGTGCCAGCAGCCGTCCGGGACTTCCTGGCGGTACGCAGTATTTT
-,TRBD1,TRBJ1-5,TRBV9,CASSVEGANQPQHF,TGTGCCAGCAGCGTAGAGGGGGCCAATCAGCCCCAGCATTTT
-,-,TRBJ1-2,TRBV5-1,CASSLGGTEYGYTF,TGCGCCAGCAGCTTGGGGGGGACCGAGTATGGCTACACCTTC
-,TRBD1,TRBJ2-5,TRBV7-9,CASTTGQEETQYF,TGTGCCAGCACAACGGGACAGGAAGAGACCCAGTACTTC
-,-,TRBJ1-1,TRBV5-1,CASSSGTDSNTEAFF,TGCGCCAGCAGCTCGGGGACGGATTCGAACACTGAAGCTTTCTTT
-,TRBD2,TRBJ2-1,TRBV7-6,CASSLRLAGVYNEQFF,TGTGCCAGCAGCCTCCGACTAGCGGGCGTGTACAATGAGCAGTTCTTC
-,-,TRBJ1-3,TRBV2,CASSDRTAGNTIYF,TGTGCCAGCAGTGATAGAACAGCTGGAAACACCATATATTTT
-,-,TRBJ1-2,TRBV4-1,CASSLLRGPGDYGYTF,TGCGCCAGCAGCCTGTTGAGAGGGCCGGGAGACTATGGCTACACCTTC
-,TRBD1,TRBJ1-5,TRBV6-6,CASSPVQGARQPQHF,TGTGCCAGCAGCCCCGTACAGGGGGCGAGGCAGCCCCAGCATTTT
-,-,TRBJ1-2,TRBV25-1,CASSDTDTPGGYTF,TGTGCCAGCAGTGATACGGACACTCCGGGGGGCTACACCTTC
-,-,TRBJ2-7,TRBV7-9,CASSLIDQFRYEQYF,TGTGCCAGCAGCTTAATCGATCAGTTCCGCTACGAGCAGTACTTC
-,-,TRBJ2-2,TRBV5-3,CARSLGGSNTGELFF,TGTGCCAGAAGCTTGGGTGGATCGAACACCGGGGAGCTGTTTTTT
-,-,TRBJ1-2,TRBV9,CASSVGQFPDAYGYTF,TGTGCCAGCAGCGTAGGCCAGTTCCCCGACGCCTATGGCTACACCTTC
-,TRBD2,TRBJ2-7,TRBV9,CASSVEGGGSYEQYF,TGTGCCAGCAGCGTAGAGGGCGGGGGCTCCTACGAGCAGTACTTC
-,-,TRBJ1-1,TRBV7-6,CLGSSWAEAFF,TGTTTAGGGAGCAGCTGGGCTGAAGCTTTCTTT
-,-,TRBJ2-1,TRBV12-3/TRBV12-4,CASIFRGSNEQFF,TGTGCCAGCATCTTTAGGGGGTCGAATGAGCAGTTCTTC
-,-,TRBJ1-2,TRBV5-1,CASSLDRSGYTF,TGCGCCAGCAGCTTGGACCGGAGTGGCTACACCTTC
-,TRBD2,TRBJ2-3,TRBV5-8,CASSATLAVGSTDTQYF,TGTGCCAGCAGCGCGACTCTAGCGGTCGGGAGCACAGATACGCAGTATTTT
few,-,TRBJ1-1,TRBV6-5,CASPQGNTEAFF,TGTGCCAGCCCCCAGGGGAACACTGAAGCTTTCTTT
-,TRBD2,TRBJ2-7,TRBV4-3,CASSQNRLAGDEQYF,TGCGCCAGCAGCCAAAACCGACTAGCGGGAGACGAGCAGTACTTC
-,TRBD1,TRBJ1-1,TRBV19,CASRLQGYTEAFF,TGTGCCAGTAGGTTACAGGGGTACACTGAAGCTTTCTTT
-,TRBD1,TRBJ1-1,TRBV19,CASSRDRVMNTEAFF,TGTGCCAGTAGCCGGGACAGAGTCATGAACACTGAAGCTTTCTTT
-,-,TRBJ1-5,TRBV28,CASSKTGFGISNQPQHF,TGTGCCAGCAGCAAAACAGGGTTTGGGATAAGCAATCAGCCCCAGCATTTT
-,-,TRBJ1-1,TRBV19,CASSLGMNTEAFF,TGTGCCAGTAGTTTAGGGATGAACACTGAAGCTTTCTTT
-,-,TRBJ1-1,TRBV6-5,CASSYGQLNTEAFF,TGTGCCAGCAGTTACGGCCAACTGAACACTGAAGCTTTCTTT
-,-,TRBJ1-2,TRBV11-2,CASSLGTTPYGYTF,TGTGCCAGCAGCTTAGGGACAACCCCCTATGGCTACACCTTC
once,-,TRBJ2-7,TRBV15,CATSTGLAYEQYF,TGTGCCACCTCTACAGGGTTGGCCTACGAGCAGTACTTC
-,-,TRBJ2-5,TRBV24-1,CATSDFRGGQETQYF,TGTGCCACCAGTGATTTTAGGGGTGGTCAAGAGACCCAGTACTTC
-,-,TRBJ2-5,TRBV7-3,CASSDTLIGTQYF,TGTGCCAGCTCCGACACCCTGATCGGCACCCAGTACTTC
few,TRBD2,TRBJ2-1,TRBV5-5,CASSRSAGGAAVNEQFF,TGTGCCAGCAGCCGCTCCGCGGGAGGGGCTGCGGTAAATGAGCAGTTCTTC
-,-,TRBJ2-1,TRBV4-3,CASSQDMGINEQFF,TGCGCCAGCAGCCAAGATATGGGGATCAATGAGCAGTTCTTC